A single sample is the source of the 14 T cell receptor beta chains below, sequenced in a study of CD8+ T cells in alopecia areata. Sequencing templates came from extracted RNA that was reverse transcribed into cDNA. Profiled with immunoSEQ multiplex PCR; TCRdb holds only in-frame clones, not every one. The data show 130,000 to 150,000 clones, with 82% seen just once and 25% held by the top ten. Specified treatment: oral pan-JAK inhibitor, 5-10 mg twice daily. Sequenced here: CD8+ T cells sorted from blood, sampled at week 4, from a patient treated with tofacitinib. All receptors derive from a human donor with alopecia areata.

V usage is TRBV7-2 and J usage is TRBJ2-3, with unresolved D. In germline, CDR1 is SGHTA, CDR2 FQGNSA. V lost 7 bases and J lost 1, with 12 bases in between. The CDR3 is 14 amino acids. The CDR3 DNA sequence: TGTGCCAGCACCCAAGGCGGTGGCACAGATACGCAGTATTTT. Translating it yields CASTQGGGTDTQYF.

V is TRBV4-1 and J is TRBJ1-6; D is undetermined. V lost 1 base and J lost 5, with 6 bases in between. This CDR3 is built from 14 residues. In germline, CDR1 is MGHRA, CDR2 YSYEKL. This CDR3 reads CASSQVLDNSPLHF. The CDR3 nucleotides are TGCGCCAGCAGCCAAGTGCTGGATAATTCACCCCTCCACTTT.

This clone was seen only a few times. The rearrangement links TRBV30 to TRBJ2-7, with unresolved D. Trimming removed 1 base at V and 2 bases at J, with 9 bases between. CDR1 and CDR2 (germline): GTSNPN, SVGIG (reference sequence). The CDR3 spans 13 residues. CDR3 coding DNA: TGTGCCTGGAGTGCGGACGGACCCTACGAGCAGTACTTC. It encodes CAWSADGPYEQYF.

The V call is TRBV27, the J call TRBJ2-7, with 11 nucleotides matching TRBD2. V lost 6 bases and J lost 4; bases outside the gene matches: 5. The germline CDR1 and CDR2 sequences are MNHEY and SMNVEV (reference sequence). The CDR3 is made up of 14 amino acids. In DNA, the CDR3 is TGTGCCAGCAGCCTAGCGGGGGGCGGGTACGAGCAGTACTTC. Protein sequence: CASSLAGGGYEQYF.

This chain connects TRBV5-6 to TRBJ2-7; D remains ambiguous. CDR3 length: 13 amino acids. In germline, CDR1 is SGHDT, CDR2 YYEEEE. The V gene lost 4 bases and the J gene lost 0 bases, with 8 bases spanning the gap. The CDR3 DNA is TGTGCCAGCAGCCTCGAGGCCTCCTACGAGCAGTACTTC. Protein product: CASSLEASYEQYF.

This chain uses TRBV4-3 with TRBJ1-6, with D perhaps matching TRBD1 (6 bases). With 1 base removed from V and 4 bases from J, the gap between germline ends came to 14 bases. Germline V lookup: CDR1 LGHNA, CDR2 YSLEER. This CDR3 has 17 residues. This CDR3 is CASSQAAGDTYNSPLHF. The CDR3 region has the DNA TGCGCCAGCAGCCAAGCAGCAGGGGACACGTATAATTCACCCCTCCACTTT.

The chain joins TRBV27 to TRBJ1-1; 7 bases map to TRBD1. The CDR3 length is 13 residues. Per the germline V gene, CDR1 is MNHEY and CDR2 is SMNVEV (reference sequence). The V gene end was trimmed by 10 bases and the J gene end by 0 bases; junction bases not matched to a gene: 5. CDR3 coding DNA: TGTGCCACCCACAGGGGAGTGAACACTGAAGCTTTCTTT. This translates into CATHRGVNTEAFF.

The chain recombines TRBV29-1 with TRBJ2-7; 8 bases agree with TRBD1. This CDR3 has 15 amino acids. V lost 0 bases to trimming and J lost 5 bases; unmatched junction nucleotides: 9. CDR1 and CDR2 (germline): SQVTM, ANQGSEA. CDR3: CSVEDVTGVLNEQYF. The CDR3 bases are TGCAGCGTTGAAGATGTGACAGGGGTGCTTAACGAGCAGTACTTC.

This clone was recorded only once. The V call is TRBV7-2, the J call TRBJ2-7; either TRBD1 or TRBD2 may fit D (6 bases each). Per germline, CDR1 SGHTA and CDR2 FQGNSA. The CDR3 has 14 residues. Trimming pared 5 bases from V and 4 bases from J, leaving 15 bases between. CDR3 region: CASSTNWGAYEQYF. CDR3 coding DNA: TGTGCCAGCAGCACAAATTGGGGGGCTTACGAGCAGTACTTC. Full variable domain (remainder filled in from reference TRBV7-2 and TRBJ2-7): GAGVSQSPSNKVTEKGKDVELRCDPISGHTALYWYRQSLGQGLEFLIYFQGNSAPDKSGLPSDRFSAERTGGSVSTLTIQRTQQEDSAVYLCASSTNWGAYEQYFGPGTRLTVT.

The genes are TRBV29-1 and TRBJ2-6, with a weak D call TRBD2 (5 bases). This CDR3 region has 16 residues. Trimming left V 8 bases short and J 0 bases short, with 17 bases between. CDR1 SQVTM and CDR2 ANQGSEA come from the germline V gene. CDR3 amino acids: CSTWSIGSSGANVLTF. The CDR3 nucleotides read TGCAGCACATGGAGTATAGGGAGCTCTGGGGCCAACGTCCTGACTTTC.

This clone has a single count. The chain employs TRBV27 and TRBJ2-3; D is ambiguous. Germline V lookup: CDR1 MNHEY, CDR2 SMNVEV (reference sequence). The CDR3 is 16 residues long. V shed 0 bases and J shed 3 bases, with 13 bases lying between them. The CDR3 sequence is CASSLSMGIGTDTQYF. The CDR3 coding sequence is TGTGCCAGCAGTTTATCGATGGGGATAGGGACAGATACGCAGTATTTT.

The chain couples TRBV5-1 to TRBJ2-3; 9 nucleotides match TRBD1. The CDR3 length is 16 residues. Germline values: CDR1 SGHRS, CDR2 YFSETQ. The ends lost 2 bases at V and 4 bases at J; junction bases unmatched: 8. The CDR3: CASSLGDREVPDTQYF. CDR3 nucleotide sequence: TGCGCCAGCAGCTTAGGGGACAGGGAAGTTCCAGATACGCAGTATTTT.

This chain connects TRBV5-4 to TRBJ2-7; no clear D. Germline lookup yields CDR1 SGHNT and CDR2 YYREEE (reference sequence). The CDR3 runs 14 residues. V was shortened by 0 bases and J by 5 bases, with 12 bases between the two germline ends. The CDR3 sequence is CASSLGRTRDEQYF. The CDR3 DNA sequence: TGTGCCAGCAGCTTGGGACGGACCCGGGACGAGCAGTACTTC. The complete variable domain, with remaining parts taken from reference TRBV5-4 and TRBJ2-7, reads ETGVTQSPTHLIKTRGQQVTLRCSSQSGHNTVSWYQQALGQGPQFIFQYYREEENGRGNFPPRFSGLQFPNYSSELNVNALELDDSALYLCASSLGRTRDEQYFGPGTRLTVT.

V usage is TRBV2 and J usage is TRBJ2-2; no clear D. V dropped 3 bases and J dropped 4 bases, with 12 bases sitting between them. CDR1 and CDR2 from the germline V gene are SNHLY and FYNNEI. The CDR3 is made up of 15 amino acids. CDR3: CASSDNSVPTGELFF. CDR3 in DNA: TGTGCCAGCAGTGACAATTCTGTCCCCACCGGGGAGCTGTTTTTT.